The 29 T cell receptor beta chains reported below all come from one sample, sequenced in a study of STAT5B mutations in CD4+ large granular lymphocyte leukemia. Only in-frame clones appear in the TCRdb table, and some are missing; sequencing was by immunoSEQ multiplex PCR. The sample carries about 33,000 clones, 70% to 75% recorded once. Material: CD4+ T cells from blood buffy coats. These receptors originate from a human donor in good health.

V gene TRBV9 combines with J gene TRBJ2-7; 13 nucleotides agree with TRBD2. The V gene end was trimmed by 0 bases and the J gene end by 6 bases; junction bases not matched to a gene: 6. Germline lookup yields CDR1 SGDLS and CDR2 YYNGEE. CDR3 length: 16 residues. CDR3 in amino acids: CASSVGAGLAGREQYF. CDR3 in DNA: TGTGCCAGCAGCGTAGGGGCGGGACTAGCGGGGCGCGAGCAGTACTTC.

J is TRBJ2-3 and V is TRBV5-4, with TRBD2 identical over 7 bases. This CDR3 has 13 amino acids. Trimming removed 4 bases from V and 3 bases from J; junction bases left unmatched: 2. Germline V gene sequence: CDR1 SGHNT, CDR2 YYREEE (reference sequence). CDR3 amino acids: CASSRRETDTQYF. In DNA form, the CDR3 reads TGTGCCAGCAGCCGGCGGGAGACAGATACGCAGTATTTT.

The rearrangement links TRBV5-1 to TRBJ2-3; 10 nucleotides align to TRBD2. Per the germline V gene, CDR1 is SGHRS and CDR2 is YFSETQ. Trimming at V came to 3 bases and at J to 3 bases, leaving 7 bases not matched to a gene. This CDR3 comprises 16 residues. DNA of the CDR3: TGCGCCAGCAGCTCGATCCTAGCGGGAGTTACAGATACGCAGTATTTT. Translation gives CASSSILAGVTDTQYF.

DNA of the CDR3: TGTGCCAGCAGCCGACAACATACAGGGGGCTCTGGAAACACCATATATTTT. As protein: CASSRQHTGGSGNTIYF. The chain employs TRBV7-2 and TRBJ1-3; TRBD1 aligns across 8 bases. The CDR3 loop spans 17 amino acids. Per germline, CDR1 SGHTA and CDR2 FQGNSA. V was clipped by 5 bases and J by 0 bases; unmatched bases: 9.

This sequence joins TRBV18 and TRBJ1-1, with D unresolved. CDR1 KGHSH and CDR2 LQKENI come from the germline V gene. The CDR3 sequence is 15 residues long. Trimming took 1 base from V and 0 from J, leaving 9 bases between them. The CDR3 nucleotides read TGTGCCAGCTCACCACTCCAGGAGGTGAACACTGAAGCTTTCTTT. Protein product: CASSPLQEVNTEAFF.

This clone has just one count. One end of the junction fails to match germline, which may point to a read error. The V and J genes are TRBV7-7 and TRBJ2-1; 11 nucleotides line up with TRBD1. CDR1 SSHAT and CDR2 FNYEAQ come from the germline V gene (reference sequence). CDR3 size: 14 residues. The CDR3 loop is CASSLGQGAYEQFF. The CDR3 nucleotides are TGTGCTAGCAGCTTAGGACAGGGGGCCTATGAGCAGTTCTTC.

The J gene is TRBJ2-2, the V gene TRBV5-1, with 8 bases fitting TRBD1. This CDR3 contains 16 residues. The trim removed 6 bases at V and 5 bases at J, leaving 12 bases unmatched. Germline V gene lookup returns CDR1 SGHRS and CDR2 YFSETQ. The CDR3 DNA sequence: TGCGCCAGCAAGGTCACCGCGACAGGGGAAACCGGGGAGCTGTTTTTT. Translating gives CASKVTATGETGELFF. The full variable domain, rest sourced from reference TRBV5-1 and TRBJ2-2, is KAGVTQTPRYLIKTRGQQVTLSCSPISGHRSVSWYQQTPGQGLQFLFEYFSETQRNKGNFPGRFSGRQFSNSRSEMNVSTLELGDSALYLCASKVTATGETGELFFGEGSRLTVL.

The gene calls are TRBV2 and TRBJ1-2, with D unclear. The CDR3 has 14 residues. The germline V and J ends were trimmed by 6 bases and 6 bases, with 17 bases remaining between them. In germline, CDR1 is SNHLY, CDR2 FYNNEI. The CDR3 loop reads CASSLALSLDGYTF. The CDR3 region has the DNA TGTGCCAGCAGCTTAGCCCTATCCCTCGATGGCTACACCTTC.

The sample holds a few counts of this clone. This chain connects TRBV18 to TRBJ1-1; no firm D call. CDR3 length: 12 amino acids. The germline V gene has CDR1 KGHSH and CDR2 LQKENI. V was cut by 3 bases and J by 6 bases, with 8 bases left in between. As DNA, the CDR3 is TGTGCCAGCTCACCGGGTGCGGCTGAAGCTTTCTTT. Translation: CASSPGAAEAFF.

The V gene is TRBV2, the J gene TRBJ2-5; 11 bases line up with TRBD2. The germline V gene encodes CDR1 SNHLY and CDR2 FYNNEI. J was trimmed by 0 bases and V by 7 bases; bases with no gene match: 13. The CDR3 has 18 amino acids. CDR3 sequence (DNA): TGTGCCAGCATACCTGGGCTAGCGGGGGGCCCGTACCAAGAGACCCAGTACTTC. Amino acids: CASIPGLAGGPYQETQYF.

This rearrangement joins TRBV7-2 to TRBJ2-2; 12 bases fit TRBD1. This CDR3 is 17 amino acids long. Unmatched junction bases numbered 14, after V lost 7 bases and J lost 8 bases. Per the germline V gene, CDR1 is SGHTA and CDR2 is FQGNSA. This CDR3 is CASTLISGQGARGELFF. The CDR3 DNA is TGTGCCAGCACTTTAATTTCGGGACAGGGGGCGCGAGGGGAGCTGTTTTTT.

This clone was observed a few times. This CDR3 is CASSLTLTGTNEQFF. In DNA, the CDR3 is TGTGCCAGCAGCTTAACGTTGACAGGAACCAATGAGCAGTTCTTC. The chain has TRBV7-3 and TRBJ2-1; tentative D call: TRBD1 (6 bases). Germline V gene data show CDR1 as SGHTA and CDR2 as FQGTGA. V shed 0 bases and J shed 6 bases, with 12 bases lying between them. This CDR3 spans 15 amino acids.

The V gene is TRBV19, the J gene TRBJ1-2; no clear D. The germline CDR1 and CDR2 sequences are LNHDA and SQIVND (reference sequence). This CDR3 has 14 residues. Trimming stripped 3 bases from V and 3 bases from J, with 11 bases between. CDR3 sequence reads: CASSMAETYYGYTF. In DNA, the CDR3 is TGTGCCAGTAGTATGGCAGAAACCTACTATGGCTACACCTTC.

This clone was counted a few times. CDR3 bases: TGCGCCAGCAGTGAGTCGATTTGGGAAGGGGTTAGAACTTTCTTT. Translated: CASSESIWEGVRTFF. The genes are TRBV10-1 and TRBJ1-1, with D maybe TRBD1 (5 bases). Germline-derived CDR1 and CDR2 are WNHNN and SYGVQD (reference sequence). The length of the CDR3 is 15 residues. Between the trimmed V and J ends, which lost 0 bases and 12 bases, there was a span of 20 bases.

The genes are TRBV7-2 and TRBJ2-7; possibly TRBD2 for D (6 bases). This CDR3 contains 15 residues. V dropped 6 bases and J dropped 0 bases, with 15 bases sitting between them. Germline CDR1 reads SGHTA; CDR2 reads FQGNSA. Here the CDR3 DNA reads TGTGCCAGCAGTAGAACGGGGGAAAACTCCTACGAGCAGTACTTC. Its translation is CASSRTGENSYEQYF.

This sequence joins TRBV7-2 and TRBJ2-1; 14 nucleotides agree with TRBD2. The CDR3 covers 18 residues. Germline V lookup: CDR1 SGHTA, CDR2 FQGNSA. The ends lost 4 bases at V and 7 bases at J; junction bases unmatched: 12. CDR3 coding DNA: TGTGCCAGCAGCTCCGGGACTAGCGGGAGAGGGCTCGGAAATGAGCAGTTCTTC. It codes for CASSSGTSGRGLGNEQFF.

This chain uses TRBV28 with TRBJ2-2; D is unclear. The germline V and J ends were trimmed by 7 bases and 4 bases, with 4 bases remaining between them. CDR1 and CDR2 from the germline V gene are MDHEN and SYDVKM. The CDR3 extends over 11 amino acids. The CDR3 here is CASISTGELFF. The CDR3 region has the DNA TGTGCCAGCATCAGCACCGGGGAGCTGTTTTTT.

In this sample, this clone turned up once. The chain has TRBV2 and TRBJ2-5; D gene ambiguous. The CDR3 totals 13 residues. Germline lookup yields CDR1 SNHLY and CDR2 FYNNEI. The V end lost 6 bases, the J end lost 5 bases, and 13 bases lay between the germline ends. The CDR3 DNA is TGTGCCAGCAGCGATTTCATTGGGGAGACCCAGTACTTC. It specifies CASSDFIGETQYF. The whole variable domain, remainder taken from reference TRBV2 and TRBJ2-5, is EPEVTQTPSHQVTQMGQEVILRCVPISNHLYFYWYRQILGQKVEFLVSFYNNEISEKSEIFDDQFSVERPDGSNFTLKIRSTKLEDSAMYFCASSDFIGETQYFGPGTRLLVL.

This chain joins TRBV7-9 and TRBJ2-5; no reliable D call. CDR1 is SEHNR and CDR2 is FQNEAQ in the germline V gene (reference sequence). Deletions cut 5 bases from V and 1 base from J, with 17 bases between. CDR3 length: 16 residues. The CDR3: CASSPGAVRAQETQYF. CDR3 in DNA: TGTGCCAGCAGCCCCGGTGCAGTTCGAGCCCAAGAGACCCAGTACTTC.

This clone has just a few counts. The rearrangement links TRBV7-2 to TRBJ2-1, with D hard to call. CDR1 is SGHTA, CDR2 FQGNSA, per germline. Trimming removed 5 bases at V and 5 bases at J, with 16 bases between. CDR3 length: 15 amino acids. For the CDR3, the DNA is TGTGCCAGCAGCCGGTCCAGTCAGGTTAACAATGAGCAGTTCTTC. It codes for CASSRSSQVNNEQFF.

The chain combines TRBV28 with TRBJ2-1; D gene unclear. Per the germline V gene, CDR1 is MDHEN and CDR2 is SYDVKM. The CDR3 is made up of 13 amino acids. Deletions cut 6 bases from V and 6 bases from J, with 12 bases between. The CDR3 sequence: CASRAFGPNEQFF. The CDR3 region has the DNA TGTGCCAGCAGGGCGTTCGGTCCCAATGAGCAGTTCTTC.

The chain couples TRBV7-8 to TRBJ1-2, with D unresolved. V was cut by 0 bases and J by 5 bases, with 7 bases left in between. Germline V CDR1 and CDR2: SGHVS, FQNEAQ. The CDR3 length is 13 residues. CDR3 in amino acids: CASSLARIYGYTF. The DNA of the CDR3 is TGTGCCAGCAGCTTAGCACGCATTTATGGCTACACCTTC.

In this sample, this clone turned up once. Here the CDR3 DNA reads TGTGCCAGCAGCTTCGGACGGGAGTACTTCGGGGAGCTGTTTTTT. This codes for CASSFGREYFGELFF. V is TRBV7-2 and J is TRBJ2-2, with a weak D call TRBD2 (6 bases). CDR3 length: 15 amino acids. With 3 bases removed from V and 7 bases from J, the gap between germline ends came to 15 bases. Germline lookup yields CDR1 SGHTA and CDR2 FQGNSA.

Only one count was recorded for this clone. The CDR3 coding sequence is TGCGCCACCAGGATGGGGACTTTAAAAGAGACCCAGTACTTC. Amino acids: CATRMGTLKETQYF. This chain uses TRBV5-1 with TRBJ2-5; weak D call: TRBD2 (6 bases). The CDR3 sequence is 14 residues long. V lost 9 bases and J 3 bases, leaving 18 bases between the germline ends. The germline gives CDR1 SGHRS, CDR2 YFSETQ.

The rearrangement links TRBV2 to TRBJ2-3; no firm D call. Trimming took 4 bases from V and 1 from J, leaving 15 bases between them. Germline CDR1 is SNHLY and CDR2 is FYNNEI. The CDR3 is 16 residues long. CDR3: CASSGTGSARTDTQYF. The CDR3 region has the DNA TGTGCCAGCAGTGGAACTGGGTCGGCCCGCACAGATACGCAGTATTTT.

This rearrangement joins TRBV12-1 to TRBJ2-6; the table's TRBD1 call for D was not verified on the DNA. TRBV12-1 is a pseudogene. The CDR3 runs 17 residues. This CDR3 is CASSYAIGQSRANVLTF. CDR3 coding DNA: TGTGCCAGCAGCTATGCTATAGGACAAAGTCGGGCCAACGTCCTGACTTTC.

V gene TRBV5-4 combines with J gene TRBJ1-4; maybe TRBD1 (5 bases). The CDR3 sequence is 14 residues long. Deletions cut 4 bases from V and 5 bases from J, with 12 bases between. Germline-derived CDR1 and CDR2 are SGHNT and YYREEE (reference sequence). This chain's CDR3 is CASSPGRNNEKLFF. The CDR3, as DNA: TGTGCCAGCAGCCCGGGACGGAACAATGAAAAACTGTTTTTT. Supplemented by reference TRBV5-4 and TRBJ1-4, the full variable domain reads ETGVTQSPTHLIKTRGQQVTLRCSSQSGHNTVSWYQQALGQGPQFIFQYYREEENGRGNFPPRFSGLQFPNYSSELNVNALELDDSALYLCASSPGRNNEKLFFGSGTQLSVL.

The rearrangement links TRBV20-1 to TRBJ1-1; 7 positions agree with TRBD1. There are 11 residues in the CDR3. Germline V gene lookup returns CDR1 DFQATT and CDR2 SNEGSKA (reference sequence). J gave up 7 bases and V 4 bases, and 3 bases lay outside the gene matches. DNA of the CDR3: TGCAGTGCTAAAAGGGACAGTGAAGCTTTCTTT. It specifies CSAKRDSEAFF.

The chain uses TRBV7-6 and TRBJ1-6, with a weak D call TRBD1 (6 bases). V lost 5 bases and J 5 bases, leaving 13 bases between the germline ends. Germline V lookup: CDR1 SGHVS, CDR2 FNYEAQ. The CDR3 is made up of 15 amino acids. The CDR3 here is CASSRGGQNNSPLHF. In DNA form, the CDR3 reads TGTGCCAGCAGCCGTGGTGGACAGAATAATTCACCCCTCCACTTT.